This entry features one T cell receptor beta chain sequence. The data originate from a study of OX40 agonist ivuxolimab in advanced cancers. Clones were read by immunoSEQ multiplex PCR, and TCRdb kept only the in-frame ones, dropping some. The data show about 150,000 clones, 90% to 95% seen once. The CDR3 consists of 14 residues. The V and J ends lost 2 bases and 0 bases respectively, with 9 bases between them. CDR1 is SGHRS and CDR2 is YFSETQ in the germline V gene. The source of this sequence is an adult with an advanced solid tumor such as melanoma, head and neck, liver or kidney cancer. The V call is TRBV5-1, the J call TRBJ2-7, with a possible D match to TRBD1 (6 bases). The source was CD4+ or CD8+ T cells sorted from blood, collected in a trial of the OX40 agonist ivuxolimab. For the CDR3, the DNA is TGCGCCAGCAGCTTCAGACAGGCCTCCTACGAGCAGTACTTC. Translated: CASSFRQASYEQYF.